The rows below give T cell receptor beta chains drawn from one sample of a study of cytomegalovirus exposure and HLA in healthy donors. Repertoires were generated with immunoSEQ multiplex PCR, while TCRdb's copy carries only in-frame clones and drops some. The sample consists of approximately 95,000 clones, 81% of them appearing once. The source material was PBMCs. The receptors here all came from a woman between 65 and 79 years old in good health and CMV-seropositive. The CDR3 runs from the conserved cysteine through the conserved F or W. D genes are given only for firm matches. Rows may omit the clone size; those that give it use once, few, many or a size class.

d_gene	j_gene	v_gene	abundance	CDR3nt	CDR3aa
-	TRBJ2-1	TRBV18	-	TGTGCCAGCTCACCCCCCTCAGGGAATGAGCAGTTCTTC	CASSPPSGNEQFF
-	TRBJ1-4	TRBV18	-	TGTGCCAGCTCACCGGTTACAGGGACGTTCAATGAAAAACTGTTTTTT	CASSPVTGTFNEKLFF
-	TRBJ2-1	TRBV5-1	-	TGCGCCAGCAGCTTGGCCCATTCGGGACAATACAATGAGCAGTTCTTC	CASSLAHSGQYNEQFF
TRBD2	TRBJ2-7	TRBV10-3	-	TGTGCCATCAGTGGGAGGGAGGGCCCATTAGAGCCCTACGAGCAGTACTTC	CAISGREGPLEPYEQYF
-	TRBJ2-4	TRBV2	-	TGTGCCAGCAGTGGGCAGGGGCTAAGAAAAAACATTCAGTACTTC	CASSGQGLRKNIQYF
-	TRBJ2-1	TRBV6-5	-	TGTGCCAGCAGTTACCCCGGTAGGGGATACAATGAGCAGTTCTTC	CASSYPGRGYNEQFF
TRBD2	TRBJ2-5	TRBV7-2	once	TGTGCCAGCAGCTTTAGCGGGTTACAAGAGACCCAGTACTTC	CASSFSGLQETQYF
-	TRBJ2-3	TRBV19	-	TGTGCCAGTAGTATAATCTCGGGATGGGGCACAGATACGCAGTATTTT	CASSIISGWGTDTQYF
TRBD1	TRBJ2-5	TRBV2	-	TGTGCCAGCAGTCCAGGGACAGGGAAAGAGACCCAGTACTTC	CASSPGTGKETQYF
-	TRBJ2-5	TRBV14	-	TGTGCCAGCAGCCAAGATTGGGGGCGAATTAGGGAGACCCAGTACTTC	CASSQDWGRIRETQYF
-	TRBJ1-1	TRBV30	-	TGTGCCTGGAGTGAAGGGGATGGCACTGAAGCTTTCTTT	CAWSEGDGTEAFF
TRBD1	TRBJ1-2	TRBV7-2	-	TGTGCCAGCAGCTCAAGGACAGGGGCCTTCTATGGCTACACCTTC	CASSSRTGAFYGYTF
-	TRBJ2-5	TRBV5-4	-	TGTGCCAGCAGAGGGGACATTCAGGAGACCCAGTACTTC	CASRGDIQETQYF
-	TRBJ1-5	TRBV19	-	TGTGCCAGTAGTACAGGACAGTATAGCAATCAGCCCCAGCATTTT	CASSTGQYSNQPQHF
TRBD1	TRBJ2-7	TRBV28	-	TGTGCCAGCAGTTCACTAAACAGGGGGCAGGGCGAGCAGTACTTC	CASSSLNRGQGEQYF
TRBD2	TRBJ2-1	TRBV18	-	TGTGCCAGCTCAACCGGACTAGCGGGAATAAATGAGCAGTTCTTC	CASSTGLAGINEQFF
-	TRBJ2-1	TRBV28	-	TGTGCCAGCAGTTTAGAAGGGCTAGCTACGGTCTTC	CASSLEGLATVF
-	TRBJ1-3	TRBV4-1	-	TGCGCCAGCAGCCAAGGGCGGCTACCTTCTGGAAACACCATATATTTT	CASSQGRLPSGNTIYF
-	TRBJ1-4	TRBV28	-	TGTGCCAGCAGCCTAGGTACGGGAGTCGAGGAAAAACTGTTTTTT	CASSLGTGVEEKLFF
-	TRBJ2-4	TRBV19	-	TGTGCCAGTAGTGTCCAGCGGACAGCTCTCCCCAAAAACATTCAGTACTTC	CASSVQRTALPKNIQYF
-	TRBJ1-1	TRBV19	-	TGTGCCAGTAGTATATCAATCGACAGGACTGAAGCTTTCTTT	CASSISIDRTEAFF
TRBD2	TRBJ2-2	TRBV28	few	TGTGCCAGCAGTTTATGGTCCCTAGCGGGAGGGCCCGGGGAGCTGTTTTTT	CASSLWSLAGGPGELFF
TRBD1	TRBJ2-2	TRBV5-6	-	TGTGCCAGCAGACTAAGGGGGACAGGGGCCGGGGAGCTGTTTTTT	CASRLRGTGAGELFF
-	TRBJ1-5	TRBV28	-	TGTGCCAGCAGTTTGGGGCAGGGAGGGTACTGGCATCAGCCCCAGCATTTT	CASSLGQGGYWHQPQHF
TRBD2	TRBJ2-1	TRBV5-4	-	TGTGCCAGCAGCTATGGAGGACTAGCGGGAGTTGGAGAGCAGTTCTTC	CASSYGGLAGVGEQFF
-	TRBJ2-3	TRBV5-1	-	TGCGCCAGCAGCTACCCTATGGATACGCAGTATTTT	CASSYPMDTQYF
TRBD1	TRBJ2-5	TRBV7-6	-	TGTGCCAGCAGCTTGGGGCCGGGACAGAGGGGAGAGACCCAGTACTTC	CASSLGPGQRGETQYF
TRBD2	TRBJ2-1	TRBV6-6	-	TGTGCCAGCAGTTACTCGGAGACTAGCGCGCCCAATGAGCAGTTCTTC	CASSYSETSAPNEQFF
TRBD2	TRBJ2-3	TRBV7-9	-	TGTGCCAGCAGCGCTCTTAGCGGGAGGGGCACAGATACGCAGTATTTT	CASSALSGRGTDTQYF
TRBD1	TRBJ2-1	TRBV27	-	TGTGCCAGCAGTTTCACCGGGACAGGGGTCAATGAGCAGTTCTTC	CASSFTGTGVNEQFF
-	TRBJ2-3	TRBV11-3	-	TGTGCCAGCAGCCGAGCGGCAAAGAGCACAGATACGCAGTATTTT	CASSRAAKSTDTQYF
-	TRBJ2-2	TRBV10-3	-	TGTGCCATCAGTGTGAGATCCGACACCGGGGAGCTGTTTTTT	CAISVRSDTGELFF
TRBD2	TRBJ2-1	TRBV14	-	TGTGCCAGCAGCGTACTAGCGGTCTCCTACAATGAGCAGTTCTTC	CASSVLAVSYNEQFF
-	TRBJ2-7	TRBV7-9	-	TGTGCCAGCAGCCAGACCGGGACAAATCCCTACGAGCAGTACTTC	CASSQTGTNPYEQYF
-	TRBJ1-2	TRBV4-2	once	TGTGCCAGCAGCCAACTAACTGACTCCCTACTTGGCTACACCTTC	CASSQLTDSLLGYTF
-	TRBJ2-2	TRBV6-5	once	TGTGCCAGCAGTTCCTTGAACACCGGGGAGCTGTTTTTT	CASSSLNTGELFF
-	TRBJ1-4	TRBV10-3	once	TGTGCCATCAGCCCACGTGCGGGCGCGGATGAAAAACTGTTTTTT	CAISPRAGADEKLFF
-	TRBJ2-2	TRBV7-9	-	TGTGCCAGCAGCTTAAACCCGATCCACCAGGCCGGGGAGCTGTTTTTT	CASSLNPIHQAGELFF
-	TRBJ2-7	TRBV11-2	-	TGTGCCAGCAGCCTACTCCCCGGACAGAACTACGAGCAGTACTTC	CASSLLPGQNYEQYF
-	TRBJ1-5	TRBV27	-	TGTGCCAGCACCTGGCGGGAGTTTAGCAATCAGCCCCAGCATTTT	CASTWREFSNQPQHF
TRBD2	TRBJ2-4	TRBV9	-	TGTGCCAGCAGCGTCTCTAGCGGGGGAAACATTCAGTACTTC	CASSVSSGGNIQYF
TRBD2	TRBJ2-1	TRBV18	-	TGTGCCAGCTCACTTGCGGGAGGCTACAATGAGCAGTTCTTC	CASSLAGGYNEQFF
-	TRBJ2-1	TRBV7-7	-	TGTGCTAGCAGCTTAGGAGAGGGGGTGAGGAATGAGCAGTTCTTC	CASSLGEGVRNEQFF
TRBD2	TRBJ2-3	TRBV9	-	TGTGCCAGCAGCATAGGGACTAGCGGACGCACAGATACGCAGTATTTT	CASSIGTSGRTDTQYF
-	TRBJ1-2	TRBV6-6	-	TGTGCCAGCATACGGACTGGCCGGGAAGGCTACACCTTC	CASIRTGREGYTF
TRBD2	TRBJ2-7	TRBV5-3	-	TGTGCCAGAAGTCCAAGCGGGAGGGCCAACTACGAGCAGTACTTC	CARSPSGRANYEQYF
-	TRBJ2-7	TRBV21-1	once	TGTGCCAGCAGCCCCAGGGGCCAGGGCTACGAGCAGTACTTC	CASSPRGQGYEQYF
-	TRBJ1-1	TRBV5-6	few	TGTGCCAGCAGCTTGTGGGGCCTGAACACTGAAGCTTTCTTT	CASSLWGLNTEAFF
TRBD1	TRBJ2-1	TRBV4-2	few	TGTGCCAGCAGCCAAGAACGAAGACAGGGAAGCCCCTCCTACAATGAGCAGTTCTTC	CASSQERRQGSPSYNEQFF
TRBD2	TRBJ2-3	TRBV18	few	TGTGCCAGCTCACCCGACGGGACTAGCGGGAGGGCCTATACGCAGTATTTT	CASSPDGTSGRAYTQYF
-	TRBJ2-1	TRBV4-3	-	TGCGCCAGCAGCTCCCGTTTCAATGAGCAGTTCTTC	CASSSRFNEQFF
TRBD1	TRBJ1-2	TRBV19	medium-sized	TGTGCCAGTAGATCCGGGACAGGAAACTATGGCTACACCTTC	CASRSGTGNYGYTF
TRBD2	TRBJ2-1	TRBV5-1	-	TGCGCCAGCAGCTTTTTACGGGAGGGCCACAATGAGCAGTTCTTC	CASSFLREGHNEQFF
-	TRBJ2-1	TRBV7-2	-	TGTGCCAGCGTCCCAGGGGGGAGCCCCTACAATGAGCAGTTCTTC	CASVPGGSPYNEQFF